This T cell receptor beta chain was captured in a study of T cell repertoires in cytomegalovirus infection. Overall study: Public TCR beta signatures marked donors with CMV infection and the matching HLA. Study-level points and caveats: HLA-C-restricted TCR beta clonotypes specific for CMV led the ex vivo response.

Germline V gene sequence: CDR1 SGHVS, CDR2 FQNEAQ. Trimming removed 5 bases at V and 1 base at J, with 14 bases between. The CDR3 is made up of 15 amino acids. MiXCR, run by TCRdb on the reads, gives a single entry per CDR3 protein. Found here are over 100,000 distinct CDR3 sequences, roughly 30% of them singletons; the top ten hold about three quarters. This clonotype occurred once. What it recognizes is unknown. It may be a read error: a sequence one base away is much more abundant. The gene calls are TRBV7-8 and TRBJ1-1; D perhaps matches TRBD1 (5 bases). Specimen: CD8+ T cells from cultured PBMCs, collected from culture after CMV antigen stimulation. This clonotype originated in a human donor in good health (CMV status not recorded). Some clones in this sample may be carry-over from other donors' samples. CDR3: CASSPKVGGNTEAFF. DNA for the CDR3: TGTGCCAGCAGCCCTAAAGTTGGGGGGAACACTGAAGCTTTCTTT.